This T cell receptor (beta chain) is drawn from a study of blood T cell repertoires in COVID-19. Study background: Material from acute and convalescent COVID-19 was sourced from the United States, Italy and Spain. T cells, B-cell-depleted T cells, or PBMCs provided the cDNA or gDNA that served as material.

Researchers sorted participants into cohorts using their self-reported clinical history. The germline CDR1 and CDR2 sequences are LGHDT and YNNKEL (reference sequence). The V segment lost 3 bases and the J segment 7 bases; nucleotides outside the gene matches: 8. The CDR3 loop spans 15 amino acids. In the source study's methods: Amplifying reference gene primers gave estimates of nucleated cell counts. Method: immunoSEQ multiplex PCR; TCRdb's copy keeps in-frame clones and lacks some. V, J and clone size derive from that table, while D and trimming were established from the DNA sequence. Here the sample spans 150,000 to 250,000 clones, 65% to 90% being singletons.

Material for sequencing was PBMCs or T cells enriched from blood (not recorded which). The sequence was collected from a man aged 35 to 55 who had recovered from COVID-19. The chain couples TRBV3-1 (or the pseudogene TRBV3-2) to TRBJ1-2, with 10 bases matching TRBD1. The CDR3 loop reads CASSHPGQGIGGYTF. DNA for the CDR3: TGTGCCAGCAGCCACCCGGGACAGGGGATCGGTGGCTACACCTTC.